One and the same sample provided the 14 T cell receptor beta chains below, sequenced in a study of shared clonotypes between healthy human individuals. Here immunoSEQ multiplex PCR was the method, and the copy in TCRdb shows in-frame clones only, minus some. The sample lists approximately 1.4 million clones; 95% to 99% were seen once. Specimen: naive CD4+ T cells sorted from blood. As for subset: CD45RA+ positively selected. The receptors derive from a man between 25 and 39 years old in good health.

Concerning this clone: Other nucleotide sequences in the sample specify the same CDR3. The CDR3, as DNA: TGTGCCAGCTCACCATCCGGGGTGGAGACCCAGTACTTC. Encoded protein: CASSPSGVETQYF. This chain joins TRBV18 and TRBJ2-5; a weak D match, TRBD2 (5 bases). The CDR3 is 13 amino acids. V dropped 2 bases and J dropped 5 bases, with 9 bases sitting between them. Per the germline V gene, CDR1 is KGHSH and CDR2 is LQKENI.

The gene calls are TRBV20-1 and TRBJ2-7; D is ambiguous. Trimming cost V 4 bases and J 3 bases, with 4 bases left between them. The CDR3 totals 10 residues. Germline assignment: CDR1 DFQATT and CDR2 SNEGSKA (reference sequence). The CDR3, as DNA: TGCAGTGCTAACTACTACGAGCAGTACTTC. Its protein is CSANYYEQYF.

This clone was counted once. V is TRBV6-5 and J is TRBJ1-1; 9 nucleotides align to TRBD1. Per the germline V gene, CDR1 is MNHEY and CDR2 is SVGAGI. The CDR3 runs 14 residues. V gave up 2 bases and J gave up 5 bases; unmatched junction bases: 3. CDR3 nucleotides: TGTGCCAGCAGTTACGGGACAGGGCTGACTGAAGCTTTCTTT. This encodes CASSYGTGLTEAFF.

This rearrangement joins TRBV2 to TRBJ2-2; 13 nucleotides align to TRBD2. V dropped 6 bases and J dropped 1; count of bases not matched to a gene: 11. Germline loops: CDR1 SNHLY, CDR2 FYNNEI. This CDR3 region has 19 residues. CDR3 in amino acids: CASRTSGGLAGKNTGELFF. The DNA of the CDR3 is TGTGCCAGCAGGACCTCAGGGGGACTAGCGGGGAAGAACACCGGGGAGCTGTTTTTT. Full variable domain (outside the CDR3, taken from reference TRBV2 and TRBJ2-2): EPEVTQTPSHQVTQMGQEVILRCVPISNHLYFYWYRQILGQKVEFLVSFYNNEISEKSEIFDDQFSVERPDGSNFTLKIRSTKLEDSAMYFCASRTSGGLAGKNTGELFFGEGSRLTVL.

The J gene is TRBJ2-1, the V gene TRBV27, with 8 bases identical to TRBD1. There are 17 residues in the CDR3. V was clipped by 1 base and J by 4 bases; unmatched bases: 9. Germline assignment: CDR1 MNHEY and CDR2 SMNVEV (reference sequence). The CDR3 is CASSLYRGVGPYNEQFF. The CDR3 coding sequence is TGTGCCAGCAGTTTATACAGGGGGGTAGGACCGTACAATGAGCAGTTCTTC.

This clone has only one observation. This chain links TRBV18 with TRBJ2-7; D perhaps matches TRBD2 (5 bases). The CDR3 runs to 14 residues. Germline CDR1 reads KGHSH; CDR2 reads LQKENI. V was cut by 4 bases and J by 0 bases, with 10 bases left in between. For the CDR3, the DNA is TGTGCCAGCTCACTTACGGGGTTCTCCTACGAGCAGTACTTC. Translating gives CASSLTGFSYEQYF.

This chain connects TRBV7-2 to TRBJ2-7, with D maybe TRBD1 (5 bases). Germline CDR1 reads SGHTA; CDR2 reads FQGNSA. Trimming pared 6 bases from V and 2 bases from J, leaving 11 bases between. This CDR3 has 13 amino acids. The CDR3 nucleotides read TGTGCCAGCAGTAGGACACCCCCCTACGAGCAGTACTTC. This encodes CASSRTPPYEQYF.

This sequence joins TRBV18 and TRBJ2-6, with D unresolved. Trimming stripped 4 bases from V and 0 bases from J, with 7 bases between. Germline V gene sequence: CDR1 KGHSH, CDR2 LQKENI. This CDR3 comprises 15 residues. CDR3 coding DNA: TGTGCCAGCTCACTAATACACTCTGGGGCCAACGTCCTGACTTTC. It yields the protein CASSLIHSGANVLTF.

The J gene is TRBJ2-1, the V gene TRBV28, with TRBD2 matching over 11 bases. Looked up from germline, CDR1 is MDHEN and CDR2 is SYDVKM. J lost 7 bases, V lost 8 bases, and 19 bases had no gene match. The CDR3 is 18 residues long. The CDR3 reads CASLRASGRTLFENEQFF. CDR3 in DNA: TGTGCCAGCCTGAGGGCTAGCGGGAGGACTCTGTTTGAGAATGAGCAGTTCTTC.

This chain links TRBV7-6 with TRBJ2-7; D is undetermined. The CDR3 has 16 amino acids. CDR1 is SGHVS and CDR2 is FNYEAQ in the germline V gene. Trimming pared 2 bases from V and 0 bases from J, leaving 14 bases between. DNA for the CDR3: TGTGCCAGCAGCTTAATGTACACCCGGAGCTCCTACGAGCAGTACTTC. It codes for CASSLMYTRSSYEQYF.

In this sample, this clone turned up once. The gene calls are TRBV5-1 and TRBJ1-1, with TRBD1 as a possible D gene (5 bases). The germline V gene has CDR1 SGHRS and CDR2 YFSETQ. This CDR3 contains 16 residues. V was trimmed by 0 bases and J by 3 bases, leaving 15 bases between them. In DNA form, the CDR3 reads TGCGCCAGCAGCTTGGGGGGCCTCGGGCCTCACACTGAAGCTTTCTTT. Its protein product is CASSLGGLGPHTEAFF.

The chain recombines TRBV7-3 with TRBJ2-3, with D tentatively TRBD2 (5 bases). The germline V and J ends were trimmed by 1 base and 3 bases, with 11 bases remaining between them. The CDR3 runs 15 residues. From germline, CDR1 is SGHTA and CDR2 FQGTGA. CDR3 bases: TGTGCCAGCAGCTTAAAAGCGGATGAGACAGATACGCAGTATTTT. Its translation is CASSLKADETDTQYF.

The J gene is TRBJ1-2, the V gene TRBV5-1, with D perhaps TRBD1 (5 bases). The length of the CDR3 is 14 residues. Trimming cost V 4 bases and J 2 bases, with 12 bases left between them. CDR1 and CDR2 (germline): SGHRS, YFSETQ. The CDR3 here is CASSDIGGNYGYTF. CDR3 nucleotides: TGCGCCAGCAGCGACATTGGGGGAAACTATGGCTACACCTTC.

This chain joins TRBV27 and TRBJ2-7; the match to TRBD2 covers 11 bases. The junction had 8 bases not matched to a gene; V was cut back by 3 bases and J by 1 base. Germline V gene sequence: CDR1 MNHEY, CDR2 SMNVEV (reference sequence). This CDR3 spans 17 amino acids. The CDR3 here is CASSFASGRLQSYEQYF. DNA for the CDR3: TGTGCCAGCAGTTTCGCTAGCGGGAGGCTTCAATCCTACGAGCAGTACTTC.